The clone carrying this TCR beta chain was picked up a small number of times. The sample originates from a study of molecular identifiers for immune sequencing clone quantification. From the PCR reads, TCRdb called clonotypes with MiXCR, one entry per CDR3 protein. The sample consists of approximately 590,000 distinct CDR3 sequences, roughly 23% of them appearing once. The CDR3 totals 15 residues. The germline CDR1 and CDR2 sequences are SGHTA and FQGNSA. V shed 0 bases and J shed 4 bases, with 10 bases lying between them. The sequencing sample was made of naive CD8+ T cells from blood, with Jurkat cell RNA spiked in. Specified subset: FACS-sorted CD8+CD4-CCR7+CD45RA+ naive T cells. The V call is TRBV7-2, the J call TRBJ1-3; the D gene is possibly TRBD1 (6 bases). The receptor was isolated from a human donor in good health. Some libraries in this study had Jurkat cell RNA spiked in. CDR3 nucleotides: TGTGCCAGCAGCTTAGCCACAGGGTGGGGAAACACCATATATTTT. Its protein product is CASSLATGWGNTIYF.